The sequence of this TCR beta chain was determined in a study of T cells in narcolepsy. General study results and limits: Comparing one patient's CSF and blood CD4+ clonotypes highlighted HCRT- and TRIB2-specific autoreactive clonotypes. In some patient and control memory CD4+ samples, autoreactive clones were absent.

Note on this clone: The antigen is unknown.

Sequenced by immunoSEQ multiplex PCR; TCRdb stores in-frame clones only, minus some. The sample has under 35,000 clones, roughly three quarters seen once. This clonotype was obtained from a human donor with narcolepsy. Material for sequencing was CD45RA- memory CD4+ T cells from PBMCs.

CDR3: CASSVLAKNTGELFF. The CDR3 region has the DNA TGCGCCAGCAGCGTCCTAGCGAAAAACACCGGGGAGCTGTTTTTT. V is TRBV5-1 and J is TRBJ2-2; a possible D gene is TRBD2 (6 bases). The CDR3 consists of 15 residues. The germline V and J ends were trimmed by 4 bases and 2 bases, with 12 bases remaining between them. Germline CDR1 reads SGHRS; CDR2 reads YFSETQ.